A single T cell receptor (beta chain) is shown here with its context. The source of the sample is a study of long-term antiretroviral therapy in people with HIV. Runs used v3.0 of the immunoSEQ assay and were done at survey level. Only in-frame clones appear in the TCRdb table, and some are missing; sequencing was by immunoSEQ multiplex PCR. The profile covers around 6,500 clones, with 80% to 90% appearing a single time and under 3.5% taken by the ten largest. Germline CDR1 is SGHTA and CDR2 is FQGNSA. This CDR3 has 18 amino acids. V lost 5 bases and J lost 1; bases outside the gene matches: 8. Sequencing used unsorted PBMCs, obtained 3.7 years after starting antiretroviral therapy. The chain couples TRBV7-2 to TRBJ2-3, with 14 bases identical to TRBD2. The origin of this receptor is a woman in her forties or fifties with HIV. The CDR3 DNA reads TGTGCCAGCAGCCGACGACTAGCGGGAGGGTCCCGCACAGATACGCAGTATTTT. It translates to CASSRRLAGGSRTDTQYF.